This TCR beta chain appears in the sequencing data of a study of cytomegalovirus exposure and HLA in healthy donors. CDR1 SGHVS and CDR2 FNYEAQ come from the germline V gene. The CDR3 sequence is 14 residues long. V shed 4 bases and J shed 3 bases, with 12 bases lying between them. For this donor, CMV serostatus was not recorded. Amplification used 60 Vbeta primers and 13 Jbeta primers. Sequencing was performed with immunoSEQ multiplex PCR; in TCRdb, only in-frame clones are kept and a portion is missing. The sample includes approximately 180,000 clones, 65% to 75% of them seen just once. Sequences were obtained from PBMCs. The chain links TRBV7-6 to TRBJ2-5, with D possibly matching TRBD2 (6 bases). The receptor was isolated from a human donor in good health. DNA for the CDR3: TGTGCCAGCAGCTCTCCGACTAGGAAAGAGACCCAGTACTTC. Its translation is CASSSPTRKETQYF.